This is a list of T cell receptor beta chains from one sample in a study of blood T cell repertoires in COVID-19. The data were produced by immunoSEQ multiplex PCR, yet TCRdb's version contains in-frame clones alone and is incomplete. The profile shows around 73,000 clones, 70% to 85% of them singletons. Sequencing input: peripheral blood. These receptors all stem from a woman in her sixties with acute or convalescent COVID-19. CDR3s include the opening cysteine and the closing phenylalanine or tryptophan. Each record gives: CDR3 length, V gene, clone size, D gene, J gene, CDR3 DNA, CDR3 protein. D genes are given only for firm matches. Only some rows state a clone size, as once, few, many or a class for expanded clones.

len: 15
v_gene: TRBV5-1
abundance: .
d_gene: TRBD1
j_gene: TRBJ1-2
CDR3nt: TGCGCCAGCAGCCCCGGGACAGGGGGCACAGGTGGCTACACCTTC
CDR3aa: CASSPGTGGTGGYTF

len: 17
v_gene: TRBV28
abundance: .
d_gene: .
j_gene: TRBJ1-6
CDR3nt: TGTGCCAGCAGTTTAAGGGTTGGCGAGACAGGAGATTCACCCCTCCACTTT
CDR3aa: CASSLRVGETGDSPLHF

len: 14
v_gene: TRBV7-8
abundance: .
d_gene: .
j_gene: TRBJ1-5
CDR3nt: TGTGCCAGCAGCTTAGTTCCAAGCCCCCAGCCCCAGCATTTT
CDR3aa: CASSLVPSPQPQHF

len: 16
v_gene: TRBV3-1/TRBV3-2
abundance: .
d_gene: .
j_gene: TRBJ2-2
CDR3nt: TGTGCCAGCAGCCAAGGTCCCCGCAGACAGACCGGGGAGCTGTTTTTT
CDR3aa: CASSQGPRRQTGELFF

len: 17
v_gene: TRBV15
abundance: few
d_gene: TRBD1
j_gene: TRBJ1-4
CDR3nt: TGTGCCACCAGCAGAGCGATTGGGACAGGGGCGAATGAAAAACTGTTTTTT
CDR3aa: CATSRAIGTGANEKLFF

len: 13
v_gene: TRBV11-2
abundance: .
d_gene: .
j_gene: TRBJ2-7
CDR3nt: TGTGCCAGCAGCTTAGAGTTGGGGAGCGAGCAGTACTTC
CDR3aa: CASSLELGSEQYF

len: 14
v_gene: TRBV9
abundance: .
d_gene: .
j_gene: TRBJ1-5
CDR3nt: TGTGCCAGCAGCGTAGATGGGGCGGGACAGCCCCAGCATTTT
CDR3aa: CASSVDGAGQPQHF

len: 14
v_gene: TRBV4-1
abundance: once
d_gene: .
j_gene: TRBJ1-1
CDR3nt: TGCGCCAGCAGCCAAGCGTGGCGGGACACTGAAGCTTTCTTT
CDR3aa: CASSQAWRDTEAFF

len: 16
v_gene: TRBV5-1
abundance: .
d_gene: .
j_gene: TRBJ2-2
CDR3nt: TGCGCCAGCGCTCACTACACCGCCTCGAACACCGGGGAGCTGTTTTTT
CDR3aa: CASAHYTASNTGELFF

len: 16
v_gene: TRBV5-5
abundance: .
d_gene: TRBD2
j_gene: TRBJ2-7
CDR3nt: TGTGCCAGCAGCTTGGTGGCTAGCGGGAGTAGCTACGAGCAGTACTTC
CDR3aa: CASSLVASGSSYEQYF

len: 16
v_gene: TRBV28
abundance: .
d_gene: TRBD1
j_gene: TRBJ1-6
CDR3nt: TGTGCCAGCAGTTTACAAGTCGGGACAGGGGGTTCACCCCTCCACTTT
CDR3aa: CASSLQVGTGGSPLHF

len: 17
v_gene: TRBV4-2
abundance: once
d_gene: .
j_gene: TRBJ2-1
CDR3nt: TGTGCCAGCAGCCAAGTGGGGGGAGTAGGGTCCTACAATGAGCAGTTCTTC
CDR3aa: CASSQVGGVGSYNEQFF

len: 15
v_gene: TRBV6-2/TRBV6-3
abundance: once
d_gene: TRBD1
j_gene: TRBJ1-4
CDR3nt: TGTGCCAGCAGCTCCTGGACAGGGGTTCGTGAAAAACTGTTTTTT
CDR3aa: CASSSWTGVREKLFF

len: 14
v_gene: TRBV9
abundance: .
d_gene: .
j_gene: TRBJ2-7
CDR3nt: TGTGCCAGCAGCGCCGAACAGGGTCGGAGCGAGCAGTACTTC
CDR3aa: CASSAEQGRSEQYF

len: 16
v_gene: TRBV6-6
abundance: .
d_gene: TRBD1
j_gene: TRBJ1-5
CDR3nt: TGTGCCAGCAGTTCCGGGACAGGGACAATCCGATTGCCCCAGCATTTT
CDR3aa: CASSSGTGTIRLPQHF

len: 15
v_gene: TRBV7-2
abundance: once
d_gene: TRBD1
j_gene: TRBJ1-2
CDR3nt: TGTGCCAGCACTTTAAAAAGCGACAGGGTTGGTGGCTACACCTTC
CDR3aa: CASTLKSDRVGGYTF

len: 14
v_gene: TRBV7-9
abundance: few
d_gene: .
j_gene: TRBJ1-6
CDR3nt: TGTGCCAGCAGCTTGGACCAGGGATCCTCACCCCTCCACTTT
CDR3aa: CASSLDQGSSPLHF

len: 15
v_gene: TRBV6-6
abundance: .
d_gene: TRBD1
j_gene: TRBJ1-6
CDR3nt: TGTGCCAGCAGTTACCCGGGACAGGCTGGTTCACCCCTCCACTTT
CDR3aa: CASSYPGQAGSPLHF

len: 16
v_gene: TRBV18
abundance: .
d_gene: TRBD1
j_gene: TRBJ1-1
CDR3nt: TGTGCCAGCTCACCCAACAGGGGAATTCGGGAGACTGAAGCTTTCTTT
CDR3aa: CASSPNRGIRETEAFF

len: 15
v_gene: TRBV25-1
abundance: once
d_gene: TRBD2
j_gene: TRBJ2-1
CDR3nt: TGTGCCAGCAGGGTTACTAGCGGTAGTTACAATGAGCAGTTCTTC
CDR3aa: CASRVTSGSYNEQFF

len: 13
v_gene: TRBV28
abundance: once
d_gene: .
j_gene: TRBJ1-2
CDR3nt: TGTGCCAGCAGTTTGGAGGTAAACTATGGCTACACCTTC
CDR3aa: CASSLEVNYGYTF

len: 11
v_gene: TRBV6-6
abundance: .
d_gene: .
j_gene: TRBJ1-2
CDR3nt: TGTGCCAGCAGTTACTTATCTGGCTACACCTTC
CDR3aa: CASSYLSGYTF

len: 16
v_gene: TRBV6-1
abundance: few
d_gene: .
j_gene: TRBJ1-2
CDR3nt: TGTGCCAGCAGTGAACGTTCAGGGACTGTAGTTTATGGCTACACCTTC
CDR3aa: CASSERSGTVVYGYTF

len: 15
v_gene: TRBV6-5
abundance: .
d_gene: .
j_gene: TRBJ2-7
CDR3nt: TGTGCCAGCAGTTCCGGGGGAGGCGGGGACTACGAGCAGTACTTC
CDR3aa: CASSSGGGGDYEQYF

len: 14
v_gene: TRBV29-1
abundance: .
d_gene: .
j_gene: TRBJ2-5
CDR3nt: TGCAGAGTGATTATGACAGGACTCAATGAGACCCAGTACTTC
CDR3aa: CRVIMTGLNETQYF

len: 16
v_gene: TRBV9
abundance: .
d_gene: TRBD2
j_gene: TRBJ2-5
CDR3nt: TGTGCCAGCAGCAAACAAAGCGGGGGCCTTCGAGAGACCCAGTACTTC
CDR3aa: CASSKQSGGLRETQYF

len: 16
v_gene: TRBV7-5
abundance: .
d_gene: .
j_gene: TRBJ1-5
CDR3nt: TGTGCCAGAAGCTTAGATCTGACAGAACACCTTCAGCCCCAGCATTTT
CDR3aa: CARSLDLTEHLQPQHF

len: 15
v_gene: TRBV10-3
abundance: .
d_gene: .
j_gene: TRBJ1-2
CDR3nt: TGTGCCATCAGTGAGTCGAGCGGCAGCCTCGGTGGCTACACCTTC
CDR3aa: CAISESSGSLGGYTF

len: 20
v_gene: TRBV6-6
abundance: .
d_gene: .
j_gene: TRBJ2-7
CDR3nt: TGTGCCAGCAGCCTAACTTTTACGACTAGGTCCAGCAGCCGGGTCTACGAGCAGTACTTC
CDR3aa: CASSLTFTTRSSSRVYEQYF

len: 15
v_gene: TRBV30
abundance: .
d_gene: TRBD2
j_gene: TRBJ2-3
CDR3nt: TGTGCCTTTCAAACGGGACTAGCGCGCACAGATACGCAGTATTTT
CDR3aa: CAFQTGLARTDTQYF

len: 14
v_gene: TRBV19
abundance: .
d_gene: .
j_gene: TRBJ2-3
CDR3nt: TGTGCCAGTAGAGACGGGGGAGCGGCAGATACGCAGTATTTT
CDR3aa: CASRDGGAADTQYF

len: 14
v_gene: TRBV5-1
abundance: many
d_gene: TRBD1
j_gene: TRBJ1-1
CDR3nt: TGCGCCAGCAGCTTGGGACAGGGGGCCACTGAAGCTTTCTTT
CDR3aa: CASSLGQGATEAFF

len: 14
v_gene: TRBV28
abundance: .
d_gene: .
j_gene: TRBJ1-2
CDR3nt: TGTGCCAGCAGTTTGATCGACAGACCCTATGGCTACACCTTC
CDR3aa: CASSLIDRPYGYTF

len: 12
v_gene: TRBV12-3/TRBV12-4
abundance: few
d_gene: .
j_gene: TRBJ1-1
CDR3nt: TGTGCCAGCAGCCCCCCGGGAACTGAAGCTTTCTTT
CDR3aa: CASSPPGTEAFF

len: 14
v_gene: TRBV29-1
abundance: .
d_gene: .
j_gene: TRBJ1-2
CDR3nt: TGCAGCGTTGACGGACAGACAATGGGGTATGGCTACACCTTC
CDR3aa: CSVDGQTMGYGYTF

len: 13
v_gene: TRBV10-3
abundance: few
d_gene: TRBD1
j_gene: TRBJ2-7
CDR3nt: TGTGCCATCGCCCGACAGGGCCCATACGAGCAGTACTTC
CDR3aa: CAIARQGPYEQYF

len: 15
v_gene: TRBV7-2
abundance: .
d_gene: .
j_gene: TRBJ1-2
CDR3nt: TGTGCCAGCAGCCCAGGGGAGGGGACCCGCTATGGCTACACCTTC
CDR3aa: CASSPGEGTRYGYTF

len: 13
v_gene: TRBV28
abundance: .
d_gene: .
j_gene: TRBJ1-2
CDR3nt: TGTGCCAGCAGTTTGGGTACAGTCTATGGCTACACCTTC
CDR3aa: CASSLGTVYGYTF

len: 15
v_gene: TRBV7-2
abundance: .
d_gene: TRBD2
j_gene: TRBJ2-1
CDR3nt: TGTGCCAGCAGCTCCTACGGGGGGGCCTCCAATGAGCAGTTCTTC
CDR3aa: CASSSYGGASNEQFF

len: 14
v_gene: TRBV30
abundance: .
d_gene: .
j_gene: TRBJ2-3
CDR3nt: TGTGCCTGGAGGGTCTTAGCTAGCACAGATACGCAGTATTTT
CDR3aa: CAWRVLASTDTQYF

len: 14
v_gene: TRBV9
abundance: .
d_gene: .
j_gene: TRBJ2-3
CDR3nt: TGTGCCAGCAGCGTAAGAGACTCCACAGATACGCAGTATTTT
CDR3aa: CASSVRDSTDTQYF

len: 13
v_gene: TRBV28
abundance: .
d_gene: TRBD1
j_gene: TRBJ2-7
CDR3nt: TGTGCCAGCAGTTTGGGCAGGGGGTACGAGCAGTACTTC
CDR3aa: CASSLGRGYEQYF

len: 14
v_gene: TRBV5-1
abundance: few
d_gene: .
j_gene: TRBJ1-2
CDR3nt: TGCGCCAGCAGCTTGGACCCGGGTTATGGCGGCTACACCTTC
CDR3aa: CASSLDPGYGGYTF

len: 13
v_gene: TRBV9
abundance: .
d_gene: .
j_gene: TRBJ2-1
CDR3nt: TGTGCCAGCAGCGTAGTGGGGCCGGTTGAGCAGTTCTTC
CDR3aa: CASSVVGPVEQFF

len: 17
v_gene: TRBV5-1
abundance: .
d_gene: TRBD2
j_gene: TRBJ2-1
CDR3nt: TGCGCCAGCAGCCCACGGACTAGCGGGAAAACCTACAATGAGCAGTTCTTC
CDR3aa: CASSPRTSGKTYNEQFF

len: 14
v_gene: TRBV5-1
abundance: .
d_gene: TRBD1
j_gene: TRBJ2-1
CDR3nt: TGCGCCAGCAGCCTCAGGACAGGCCCGAATGAGCAGTTCTTC
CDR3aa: CASSLRTGPNEQFF

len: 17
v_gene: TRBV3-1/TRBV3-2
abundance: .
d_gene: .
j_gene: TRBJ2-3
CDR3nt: TGTGCCAGCAGCCAAGAAATTACCAGGAATCCAACAGATACGCAGTATTTT
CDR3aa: CASSQEITRNPTDTQYF

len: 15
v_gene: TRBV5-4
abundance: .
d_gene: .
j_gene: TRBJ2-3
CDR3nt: TGTGCCAGCAGCTTGTATTTGGGCCCCACAGATACGCAGTATTTT
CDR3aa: CASSLYLGPTDTQYF

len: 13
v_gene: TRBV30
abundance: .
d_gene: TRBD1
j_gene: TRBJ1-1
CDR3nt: TGTGCCTGGGACAGGGGCATGAACACTGAAGCTTTCTTT
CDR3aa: CAWDRGMNTEAFF

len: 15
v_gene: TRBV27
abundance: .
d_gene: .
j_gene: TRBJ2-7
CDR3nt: TGTGCCAGCAGTTTAAAGGCCGACTTTTACTACGAGCAGTACTTC
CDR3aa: CASSLKADFYYEQYF